This TCR beta chain was recovered during a study of T cells in Graves' hyperthyroidism and ophthalmopathy. The hyperthyroidism patients had all been newly diagnosed, and their disease duration was under 2 months. Their ages ranged from 18 to 65 years. This clonotype was counted at least ten times. It was RNA transcripts that yielded the amplified TCR beta CDR3 regions. The HTBI primer set was used in a first-round RT-PCR of the TCR CDR3. Each CDR3 protein is one row after TCRdb ran MiXCR on the multiplex PCR reads. The sample holds 300,000 to 500,000 distinct CDR3 sequences, 14% to 15% seen once. The CDR3 has 15 amino acids. With 4 bases removed from V and 5 bases from J, the gap between germline ends came to 13 bases. Germline CDR1 KGHDR, CDR2 SFDVKD.

The sample taken for sequencing was blood. The TCR comes from a woman aged 25-40 years with Graves' hyperthyroidism. The gene calls are TRBV24-1 and TRBJ2-2; D is uncertain. The CDR3 region has the DNA TGTGCCACCAGTGACAGAGGAGCCAAGACCGGGGAGCTGTTTTTT. This encodes CATSDRGAKTGELFF.